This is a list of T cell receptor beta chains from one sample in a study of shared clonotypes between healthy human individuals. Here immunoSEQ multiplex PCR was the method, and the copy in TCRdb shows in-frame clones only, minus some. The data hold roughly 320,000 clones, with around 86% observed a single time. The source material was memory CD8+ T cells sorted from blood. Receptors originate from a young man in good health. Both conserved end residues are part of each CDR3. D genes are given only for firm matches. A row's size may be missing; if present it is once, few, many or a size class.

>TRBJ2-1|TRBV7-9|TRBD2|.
CASSLARLAGDVSYNEQFF
TGTGCCAGCAGCTTAGCAAGGCTAGCGGGAGATGTCTCCTACAATGAGCAGTTCTTC
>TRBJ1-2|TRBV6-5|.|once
CASSYSTDSPFHGYTF
TGTGCCAGCAGTTACTCGACCGACAGCCCGTTTCATGGCTACACCTTC
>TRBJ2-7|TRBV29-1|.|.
CSAGTSTYEQYF
TGCAGCGCTGGGACATCTACCTACGAGCAGTACTTC
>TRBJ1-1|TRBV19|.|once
CASSITGLTNTEAFF
TGTGCCAGTAGTATAACAGGGTTGACGAACACTGAAGCTTTCTTT
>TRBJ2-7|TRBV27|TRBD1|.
CASSLLGDRAYEQYF
TGTGCCAGCAGTCTGTTGGGCGACAGGGCCTACGAGCAGTACTTC
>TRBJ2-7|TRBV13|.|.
CASSHLASRNPYEQYF
TGTGCCAGCAGCCACCTCGCATCGAGAAACCCCTACGAGCAGTACTTC
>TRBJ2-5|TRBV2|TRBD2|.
CASTMMTSGGAQETQYF
TGTGCCAGCACCATGATGACTAGCGGGGGGGCCCAAGAGACCCAGTACTTC
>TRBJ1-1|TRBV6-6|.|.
CASRPDPIRAFF
TGTGCCAGCAGACCAGACCCTATACGAGCTTTCTTT
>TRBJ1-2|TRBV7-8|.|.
CASSLGRRGYTF
TGTGCCAGCAGCTTAGGGAGACGGGGCTACACCTTC
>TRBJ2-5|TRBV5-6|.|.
CASSFGETQYF
TGTGCCAGCAGCTTCGGAGAGACCCAGTACTTC
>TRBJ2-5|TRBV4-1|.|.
CASSQVSVRGYSETQYF
TGCGCCAGCAGCCAAGTCTCCGTTCGGGGTTATTCGGAGACCCAGTACTTC
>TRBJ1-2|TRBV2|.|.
CASSDAIGGNYGYTF
TGTGCCAGCAGTGATGCGATAGGGGGGAACTATGGCTACACCTTC
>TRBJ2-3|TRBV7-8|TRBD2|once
CASTAGGPGTDTQYF
TGTGCCAGCACAGCGGGAGGGCCGGGCACAGATACGCAGTATTTT
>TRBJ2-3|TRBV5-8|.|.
CASRGYEGFFDTQYF
TGTGCCAGCCGGGGGTACGAGGGGTTCTTCGATACGCAGTATTTT
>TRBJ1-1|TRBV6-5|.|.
CASNGHLNTEAFF
TGTGCCAGCAACGGACATCTGAACACTGAAGCTTTCTTT
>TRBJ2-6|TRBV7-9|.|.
CASIEGFGANVLTF
TGTGCCAGCATTGAGGGTTTTGGGGCCAACGTCCTGACTTTC
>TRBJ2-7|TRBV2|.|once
CASSEKQTMETYEQYF
TGTGCCAGCAGTGAAAAGCAGACAATGGAAACCTACGAGCAGTACTTC
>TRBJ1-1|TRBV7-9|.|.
CASSQGLLNTEAFF
TGTGCCAGCAGTCAGGGCCTTTTGAACACTGAAGCTTTCTTT
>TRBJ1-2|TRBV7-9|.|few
CASSPVLNYGYTF
TGTGCCAGCAGCCCCGTTCTTAACTATGGCTACACCTTC
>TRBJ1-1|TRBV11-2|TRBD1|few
CASTPWDRDRKNTEAFF
TGTGCCAGCACTCCCTGGGACCGGGACAGAAAGAACACTGAAGCTTTCTTT
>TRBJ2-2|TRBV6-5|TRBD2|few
CASRGLAGTGELFF
TGTGCCAGCAGGGGACTAGCGGGGACCGGGGAGCTGTTTTTT
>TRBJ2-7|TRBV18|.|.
CASSPVDGISYEQYF
TGTGCCAGCTCCCCCGTCGACGGAATCTCCTACGAGCAGTACTTC
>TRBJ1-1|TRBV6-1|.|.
CASSVGEGGTEAFF
TGTGCCAGCAGTGTGGGCGAAGGTGGAACTGAAGCTTTCTTT